The rows below give T cell receptor beta chains drawn from one sample of a study of T cell responses to AZD1222 COVID-19 vaccine. Sequenced by immunoSEQ multiplex PCR; TCRdb stores in-frame clones only, minus some. The profile covers 200,000 to 300,000 clones, with over 85% appearing a single time and around 0.58% taken by the ten largest. Sequencing was performed on peripheral blood, taken on day 0 of AZD1222 vaccination. The receptor source for this set is an adult in good health. Each CDR3 is given with its conserved first and last residue. D genes are given only for firm matches. Some rows mark clone size as missing; the rest say once, few, many or name a class of expanded clone.

TRBJ2-7 | NA | TRBV19 | NA | TGTGCCAGTAGTATAGAGGCGGGACAGTCCTACGAGCAGTACTTC | CASSIEAGQSYEQYF
TRBJ1-4 | NA | TRBV6-4 | NA | TGTGCCAGCACCGGATCCACTAATGAAAAACTGTTTTTT | CASTGSTNEKLFF
TRBJ2-3 | NA | TRBV18 | NA | TGTGCCAGCTCACCATCTTCTGGGGATACGCAGTATTTT | CASSPSSGDTQYF
TRBJ2-5 | once | TRBV28 | NA | TGTGCCAGCAGTTTCCCTCGAGGGGCCTCCGGGACCCAGTACTTC | CASSFPRGASGTQYF
TRBJ1-2 | NA | TRBV7-9 | NA | TGTGCCAGCAGCCCGGAGGGGTTTGGCTACACCTTC | CASSPEGFGYTF
TRBJ1-2 | NA | TRBV28 | NA | TGTGCCAGCAGTTGGGGTAACTATGGCTACACCTTC | CASSWGNYGYTF
TRBJ1-2 | NA | TRBV28 | TRBD1 | TGTGCCAGCAGTCTACCGGACAGGGGGTATATGGAAAACTATGGCTACACCTTC | CASSLPDRGYMENYGYTF
TRBJ2-2 | NA | TRBV10-3 | NA | TGTGCCATCAGTGAAGGGCTGATGAACACCGGGGAGCTGTTTTTT | CAISEGLMNTGELFF
TRBJ2-1 | NA | TRBV7-2 | NA | TGTGCCAGCAGCTTAGTGAGCTACAATGAGCAGTTCTTC | CASSLVSYNEQFF
TRBJ1-1 | NA | TRBV4-1 | NA | TGCGCCAGCAGCCCAAGTGGGGGCGATGCGAGCCGGGAAGCTTTCTTT | CASSPSGGDASREAFF
TRBJ2-1 | NA | TRBV19 | TRBD2 | TGTGCGACCGCGGGAGGCTACAATGAGCAGTTCTTC | CATAGGYNEQFF
TRBJ1-5 | once | TRBV5-6 | NA | TGTGCCAGCAGCTTGGGGGAAGGGTCCCAGCCCCAGCATTTT | CASSLGEGSQPQHF
TRBJ2-7 | NA | TRBV7-6 | NA | TGTGCCAGCAGCTTAGGTTCGGGATATAGACTGGAAGTCTACGAGCAGTACTTC | CASSLGSGYRLEVYEQYF
TRBJ2-7 | NA | TRBV3-1/TRBV3-2 | NA | TGTGCCAGCAGCCAAACCAAGCGGAGGGACGAGCAGTACTTC | CASSQTKRRDEQYF
TRBJ2-7 | NA | TRBV28 | TRBD1 | TGTGCCAGCAGTTTATGGGGGGAGGGACAGGGTCACTACGAGCAGTACTTC | CASSLWGEGQGHYEQYF
TRBJ1-5 | NA | TRBV16 | TRBD1 | TGTGCCAGCAGCCAATCGGGACAGGAAAATCAGCCCCAGCATTTT | CASSQSGQENQPQHF
TRBJ2-7 | NA | TRBV7-2 | NA | TGTGCCAGCAGCTCAATAAGGACTACCTACCTAGACTACGAGCAGTACTTC | CASSSIRTTYLDYEQYF
TRBJ2-7 | NA | TRBV19 | TRBD1 | TGTGCCAGTAGTGGTATACCGGGACAGGGCTCCTACGAGCAGTACTTC | CASSGIPGQGSYEQYF
TRBJ1-2 | NA | TRBV27 | NA | TGTGCCAGCAGTTTACGGACATCGGATAGGAATGGCTACACCTTC | CASSLRTSDRNGYTF
TRBJ1-6 | once | TRBV1 | NA | TGCACCAGCAGCCCGTCCTGGGGCCTGGGGGATTCACCCCTCCACTTT | CTSSPSWGLGDSPLHF
TRBJ2-1 | NA | TRBV4-2 | NA | TGTGCCAGCAGCCAAGATGGGGGTAACAATGAGCAGTTCTTC | CASSQDGGNNEQFF
TRBJ2-3 | NA | TRBV11-2 | NA | TGTGCCAGCAGCTTAGAGTTAATGGGTACGCAGTATTTT | CASSLELMGTQYF
TRBJ2-2 | NA | TRBV19 | TRBD2 | TGTGCCAGTACCCTAGCGGTTAGGACCGGGGAGCTGTTTTTT | CASTLAVRTGELFF
TRBJ2-7 | NA | TRBV28 | TRBD2 | TGTGCCAGCAGAATCGGGACTAGCGGGTGGGCCTACGAGCAGTACTTC | CASRIGTSGWAYEQYF
TRBJ1-5 | NA | TRBV5-6 | NA | TGTGCCAGCAGCTTCAGGGATCAGCCCCAGCATTTT | CASSFRDQPQHF
TRBJ1-3 | NA | TRBV10-2 | NA | TGCGCCAGCAGTGAGTCCCTTGCAGCTGGAAACACCATATATTTT | CASSESLAAGNTIYF
TRBJ2-7 | NA | TRBV13 | NA | TGTGCCAGCAGCACAAAGGGGGAAAGCTCCTACGAGCAGTACTTC | CASSTKGESSYEQYF